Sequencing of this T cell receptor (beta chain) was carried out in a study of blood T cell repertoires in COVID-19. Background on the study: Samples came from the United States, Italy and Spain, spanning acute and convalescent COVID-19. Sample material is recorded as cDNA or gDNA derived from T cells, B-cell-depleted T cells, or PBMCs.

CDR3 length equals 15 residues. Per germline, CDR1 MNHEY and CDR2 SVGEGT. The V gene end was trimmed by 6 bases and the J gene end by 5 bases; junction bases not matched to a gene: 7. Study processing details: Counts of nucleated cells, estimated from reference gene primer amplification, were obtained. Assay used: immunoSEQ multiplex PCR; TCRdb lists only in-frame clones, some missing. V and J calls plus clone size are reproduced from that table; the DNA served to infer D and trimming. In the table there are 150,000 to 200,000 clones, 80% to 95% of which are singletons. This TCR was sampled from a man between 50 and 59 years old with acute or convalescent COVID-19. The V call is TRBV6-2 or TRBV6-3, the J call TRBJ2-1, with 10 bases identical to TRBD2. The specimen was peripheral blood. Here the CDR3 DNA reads TGTGCCAGCAGCCCATGGACTAGCGGAAACAATGAGCAGTTCTTC. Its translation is CASSPWTSGNNEQFF.